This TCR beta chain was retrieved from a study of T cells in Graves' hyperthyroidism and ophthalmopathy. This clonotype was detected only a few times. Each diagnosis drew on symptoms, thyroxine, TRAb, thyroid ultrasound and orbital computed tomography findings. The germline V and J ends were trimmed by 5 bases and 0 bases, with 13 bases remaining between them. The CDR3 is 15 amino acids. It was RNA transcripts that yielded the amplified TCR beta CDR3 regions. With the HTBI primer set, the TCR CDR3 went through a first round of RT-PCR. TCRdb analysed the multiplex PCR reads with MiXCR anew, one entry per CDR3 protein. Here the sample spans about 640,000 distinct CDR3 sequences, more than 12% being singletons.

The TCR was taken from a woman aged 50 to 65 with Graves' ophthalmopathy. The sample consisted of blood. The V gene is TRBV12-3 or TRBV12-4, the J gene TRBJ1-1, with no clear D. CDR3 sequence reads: CASSARAGLNTEAFF. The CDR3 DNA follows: TGTGCCAGCAGTGCGCGGGCAGGTTTGAACACTGAAGCTTTCTTT.